The 10 T cell receptor beta chains listed next were all sequenced from one sample in a study of cytomegalovirus exposure and HLA in healthy donors. The PCR employed 60 Vbeta primers together with 13 Jbeta primers. Produced via immunoSEQ multiplex PCR; TCRdb's table is partial and in-frame only. The table has around 86,000 clones, 77% seen once. The sequencing sample was made of PBMCs. The receptor source for this set is a man over 45 in good health and CMV-seropositive.

The chain joins TRBV7-9 to TRBJ2-7, with TRBD2 identical over 12 bases. Germline V gene lookup returns CDR1 SEHNR and CDR2 FQNEAQ (reference sequence). V shed 5 bases and J 4 bases; nucleotides not matched to a gene: 12. This CDR3 contains 17 residues. CDR3 bases: TGTGCCAGCAGCCTCAGTGGCGTGACTAGCGGGAGTTACGAGCAGTACTTC. Translating it yields CASSLSGVTSGSYEQYF.

The genes are TRBV5-1 and TRBJ2-1, with TRBD2 matching over 13 bases. The CDR3 is 16 amino acids. Germline assignment: CDR1 SGHRS and CDR2 YFSETQ. J gave up 8 bases and V 0 bases, and 5 bases lay outside the gene matches. This CDR3 reads CASSLAGLAGADEQFF. CDR3 bases: TGCGCCAGCAGCTTGGCCGGACTAGCGGGAGCTGATGAGCAGTTCTTC.

The V gene is TRBV7-8, the J gene TRBJ1-1; D might be TRBD1 (6 bases). The CDR3 has 15 amino acids. Germline V lookup: CDR1 SGHVS, CDR2 FQNEAQ. V lost 5 bases and J lost 1, with 14 bases in between. The CDR3 protein is CASSPTGQSNTEAFF. The CDR3, as DNA: TGTGCCAGCAGCCCAACCGGACAGTCGAACACTGAAGCTTTCTTT.

The chain combines TRBV10-1 with TRBJ1-2; the D gene is possibly TRBD1 (5 bases). The CDR3 runs 15 residues. Germline lookup yields CDR1 WNHNN and CDR2 SYGVQD (reference sequence). Trimming shortened V by 5 bases and J by 2 bases, and 15 bases separated the two germline ends. The CDR3 DNA sequence: TGCGCCAGCAGTCCCTGGCAGGGAGGGAACTATGGCTACACCTTC. It codes for CASSPWQGGNYGYTF.

The rearrangement uses TRBV27 and TRBJ1-5; no clear D. The length of the CDR3 is 12 residues. Per germline, CDR1 MNHEY and CDR2 SMNVEV (reference sequence). Trimming shortened V by 3 bases and J by 4 bases, and 4 bases separated the two germline ends. The CDR3 loop is CASSFHNQPQHF. In DNA form, the CDR3 reads TGTGCCAGCAGTTTCCATAATCAGCCCCAGCATTTT.

This clone was detected only a few times. The gene calls are TRBV6-6 and TRBJ1-5, with D possibly matching TRBD1 (6 bases). The V end lost 10 bases, the J end lost 7 bases, and 23 bases lay between the germline ends. The germline V gene has CDR1 MNHNY and CDR2 SVGAGI (reference sequence). The length of the CDR3 is 15 residues. The CDR3 spells CATSGGGALSQPQHF. In nucleotides, the CDR3 is TGTGCCACCTCCGGTGGGGGCGCTCTCAGCCAGCCCCAGCATTTT.

The rearrangement joins TRBV2 to TRBJ2-7, with 9 positions matching TRBD2. The CDR3 covers 13 residues. Germline CDR1 and CDR2: SNHLY and FYNNEI. V gave up 7 bases and J gave up 2 bases; unmatched junction bases: 3. For the CDR3, the DNA is TGTGCCAGCAAAATAGCGGGGGCCTACGAGCAGTACTTC. Its translation: CASKIAGAYEQYF.

The V gene is TRBV6-5, the J gene TRBJ1-5; unclear D gene. CDR1 is MNHEY, CDR2 SVGAGI, per germline. V lost 6 bases and J 5 bases, leaving 17 bases between the germline ends. The CDR3 has 15 amino acids. CDR3 sequence reads: CASRQDMSPYQPQHF. In DNA, the CDR3 is TGTGCCAGCAGGCAAGACATGTCGCCGTATCAGCCCCAGCATTTT.

The chain uses TRBV12-5 and TRBJ2-7; 7 bases match TRBD1. Looked up from germline, CDR1 is LGHNT and CDR2 is FRNRAP. With V trimmed by 2 bases and J by 3 bases, 10 bases remained unmatched. This CDR3 has 16 residues. The CDR3 DNA follows: TGTGCTAGTGGTTTGCCGAGGACAGGCCATTACTACGAGCAGTACTTC. This gives the protein CASGLPRTGHYYEQYF.

In DNA form, the CDR3 reads TGTGCCAGCAGTTACGACTCTGACAGGGTAAACACTGAAGCTTTCTTT. Encoded protein: CASSYDSDRVNTEAFF. The V call is TRBV6-5, the J call TRBJ1-1; 7 nucleotides match TRBD1. Per germline, CDR1 MNHEY and CDR2 SVGAGI. The CDR3 loop spans 16 amino acids. V gave up 2 bases and J gave up 2 bases; unmatched junction bases: 8.